The rows below give T cell receptor beta chains drawn from one sample of a study of vaccination effects on CD4 cells after COVID-19. Antigens of these TCRs are unknown. This table comes from immunoSEQ multiplex PCR, and its TCRdb copy is limited to in-frame clones, with some not included. The top ten hold approximately 8.2% of the sample, which has approximately 25,000 clones, approximately 69% seen once. This specimen consisted of CD4+ T cells from PBMCs cultured with SARS-CoV-2 spike peptides, obtained after COVID-19 vaccination. These receptor sequences come from a human donor who received a COVID-19 vaccine. The conserved cysteine and the conserved F or W are not part of the CDR3 here. Fields, in order: J gene, V gene, clone size, CDR3 length, CDR3 protein. Clone size is stated in some rows and not others, as once, few, many or a class when expanded.

j_gene: TRBJ1-3; v_gene: TRBV13; abundance: NA; len: 13; CDR3aa: ASSFYRASGNTIY
j_gene: TRBJ2-7; v_gene: TRBV18; abundance: NA; len: 10; CDR3aa: ASSPQEGEQY
j_gene: TRBJ2-5; v_gene: TRBV11-3; abundance: NA; len: 14; CDR3aa: ASSSARGDNQETQY
j_gene: TRBJ1-6; v_gene: TRBV30; abundance: NA; len: 13; CDR3aa: AWRGSNVPASPLH
j_gene: TRBJ2-1; v_gene: TRBV5-4; abundance: few; len: 10; CDR3aa: ASSFSPNEQF
j_gene: TRBJ1-2; v_gene: TRBV2; abundance: NA; len: 11; CDR3aa: ASIPDSNYGYT
j_gene: TRBJ1-4; v_gene: TRBV6-5; abundance: NA; len: 12; CDR3aa: ASSYSDMGEKLF
j_gene: TRBJ1-2; v_gene: TRBV30; abundance: NA; len: 12; CDR3aa: AWSVLYSRNGYT
j_gene: TRBJ1-2; v_gene: TRBV5-1; abundance: NA; len: 12; CDR3aa: ASSLETGDYGYT
j_gene: TRBJ2-7; v_gene: TRBV7-9; abundance: NA; len: 12; CDR3aa: ASSSLDQWDEQY
j_gene: TRBJ1-3; v_gene: TRBV6-5; abundance: NA; len: 11; CDR3aa: ASRDSYLDTIY
j_gene: TRBJ2-7; v_gene: TRBV7-8; abundance: NA; len: 12; CDR3aa: ASSSGQGAYEQY
j_gene: TRBJ2-3; v_gene: TRBV11-3; abundance: NA; len: 12; CDR3aa: ASSSAAGPDTQY
j_gene: TRBJ2-3; v_gene: TRBV24-1; abundance: NA; len: 15; CDR3aa: ATSGPGLAGGKDTQY
j_gene: TRBJ1-1; v_gene: TRBV12-3/TRBV12-4; abundance: few; len: 10; CDR3aa: ASSFTGARTF
j_gene: TRBJ2-7; v_gene: TRBV10-3; abundance: NA; len: 13; CDR3aa: AINADNLGGSEQY
j_gene: TRBJ2-1; v_gene: TRBV30; abundance: once; len: 14; CDR3aa: AWRTGKREGLNEQF
j_gene: TRBJ1-2; v_gene: TRBV27; abundance: few; len: 12; CDR3aa: ASSTTVRNYGYT
j_gene: TRBJ2-7; v_gene: TRBV18; abundance: NA; len: 11; CDR3aa: ASSPTEGGEQY
j_gene: TRBJ2-1; v_gene: TRBV5-1; abundance: NA; len: 13; CDR3aa: ASSLSGGSYNEQF
j_gene: TRBJ2-2; v_gene: TRBV21-1; abundance: NA; len: 16; CDR3aa: ASSARESPIKDTGELF
j_gene: TRBJ1-2; v_gene: TRBV5-1; abundance: few; len: 13; CDR3aa: ASSPSGTGASGYT
j_gene: TRBJ1-3; v_gene: TRBV19; abundance: NA; len: 14; CDR3aa: ASGNPATGSGNTIY
j_gene: TRBJ2-3; v_gene: TRBV18; abundance: NA; len: 13; CDR3aa: ASSPNSGSTDTQY
j_gene: TRBJ2-5; v_gene: TRBV5-1; abundance: NA; len: 9; CDR3aa: ASSQALAQY
j_gene: TRBJ2-3; v_gene: TRBV18; abundance: NA; len: 17; CDR3aa: ASSPLGTGGNRPTDTQY
j_gene: TRBJ1-3; v_gene: TRBV19; abundance: few; len: 13; CDR3aa: ASSPTGPSGNTIY
j_gene: TRBJ2-5; v_gene: TRBV3-1/TRBV3-2; abundance: medium-sized; len: 12; CDR3aa: ASITSGGKETQY
j_gene: TRBJ1-5; v_gene: TRBV6-5; abundance: NA; len: 12; CDR3aa: ASRPGQGLQPQH
j_gene: TRBJ1-5; v_gene: TRBV2; abundance: NA; len: 12; CDR3aa: ASSERQGFQPQH
j_gene: TRBJ1-3; v_gene: TRBV10-2; abundance: NA; len: 11; CDR3aa: ASRDNSGNTIY
j_gene: TRBJ1-5; v_gene: TRBV6-5; abundance: once; len: 12; CDR3aa: ASSPTGTNQPQH
j_gene: TRBJ2-1; v_gene: TRBV3-1/TRBV3-2; abundance: few; len: 14; CDR3aa: ASRERRPSGVNEQF
j_gene: TRBJ2-1; v_gene: TRBV7-6; abundance: NA; len: 15; CDR3aa: ASSLELGSRSYNEQF
j_gene: TRBJ2-2; v_gene: TRBV5-5; abundance: NA; len: 14; CDR3aa: ASSPQRTGNTGELF
j_gene: TRBJ1-1; v_gene: TRBV28; abundance: few; len: 11; CDR3aa: ASSFRGNTEAF
j_gene: TRBJ2-2; v_gene: TRBV6-6; abundance: NA; len: 12; CDR3aa: ASTRQRNTGELF
j_gene: TRBJ1-5; v_gene: TRBV7-2; abundance: NA; len: 13; CDR3aa: ASSLGLGGGQPQH
j_gene: TRBJ2-7; v_gene: TRBV7-6; abundance: NA; len: 11; CDR3aa: ASSATTGYEQY
j_gene: TRBJ1-2; v_gene: TRBV5-6; abundance: NA; len: 12; CDR3aa: ASSGRTGKGGYT
j_gene: TRBJ1-5; v_gene: TRBV28; abundance: NA; len: 10; CDR3aa: ASTVSGQPQH
j_gene: TRBJ2-7; v_gene: TRBV5-1; abundance: NA; len: 12; CDR3aa: ASSSQGSGYEQY
j_gene: TRBJ2-5; v_gene: TRBV9; abundance: NA; len: 13; CDR3aa: ASSASGQVIETQY
j_gene: TRBJ2-7; v_gene: TRBV29-1; abundance: few; len: 12; CDR3aa: SVPLGQGFDEQY
j_gene: TRBJ1-4; v_gene: TRBV3-1/TRBV3-2; abundance: NA; len: 11; CDR3aa: ASSQGGGEKLF
j_gene: TRBJ1-5; v_gene: TRBV19; abundance: NA; len: 12; CDR3aa: ASSIAGGSQPQH
j_gene: TRBJ2-7; v_gene: TRBV11-3; abundance: NA; len: 11; CDR3aa: ASSLDSGYEQY
j_gene: TRBJ1-4; v_gene: TRBV25-1; abundance: NA; len: 14; CDR3aa: ASSTRPGGLDEKLF
j_gene: TRBJ2-1; v_gene: TRBV20-1; abundance: NA; len: 9; CDR3aa: SANKYNEQF
j_gene: TRBJ2-5; v_gene: TRBV3-1/TRBV3-2; abundance: NA; len: 14; CDR3aa: ASRRSSGSRRETQY
j_gene: TRBJ2-5; v_gene: TRBV6-4; abundance: NA; len: 15; CDR3aa: ASSPSGLAGSPGTQY
j_gene: TRBJ2-5; v_gene: TRBV24-1; abundance: NA; len: 11; CDR3aa: ATSAWDGKTQY
j_gene: TRBJ1-2; v_gene: TRBV7-9; abundance: NA; len: 12; CDR3aa: ASSLLGSNYGYT